These 25 T cell receptor beta chains were sequenced from one sample in a study of vaccination effects on CD4 cells after COVID-19 (dated by TCRdb to the early 2020s). In the ViraFEST assay, PBMC were stimulated with viral peptide pools, and antigen-specific CD4+ T cell clonotypes were then identified by expansion using TCR sequencing. After around ten days of culture, CD4+ T cells were isolated with the EasySep CD4+ T cell isolation kit. Convalescent patients had PCR-confirmed SARS-CoV-2 infection between March and December 2020, before Alpha, Beta and Delta variants emerged in the United States. Library preparation used the immunoSEQ multiplex PCR assay. TCRdb carries this immuneACCESS record with in-frame sequences only. Its versions omit some clonotypes, under half of them owing to an unresolved V gene in the studies checked, with the rest unexplained. The sample table shows 35,000 to 55,000 clones, and around 79% are seen once. Of the sample, 25% to 35% is held by the ten largest clones.

Antigens for these TCRs are unknown. The specimen was CD4+ T cells from PBMCs cultured with a peptide pool, collected before COVID-19 vaccination. These receptors were collected from a human donor who had a prior SARS-CoV-2 infection.

The rearrangement links TRBV7-2 to TRBJ2-5, with TRBD1 matching over 8 bases. After removal of 6 bases from V and 4 bases from J, the junction contained 7 bases not matched to a gene. Per the germline V gene, CDR1 is SGHTA and CDR2 is FQGNSA. This CDR3 spans 14 amino acids. CDR3 sequence: CASSVQGVGETQYF. Written as DNA, the CDR3 is TGTGCCAGCAGTGTACAGGGGGTTGGAGAGACCCAGTACTTC.

V is TRBV5-6 and J is TRBJ2-1; 9 nucleotides line up with TRBD2. The CDR3 runs 16 residues. Germline loops: CDR1 SGHDT, CDR2 YYEEEE. The V segment lost 4 bases and the J segment 9 bases; nucleotides outside the gene matches: 14. The CDR3 sequence is CASSPEQAGGPSEQFF. As DNA, the CDR3 is TGTGCCAGCAGCCCGGAACAGGCGGGAGGGCCCAGTGAGCAGTTCTTC.

The chain employs TRBV3-1 (or the pseudogene TRBV3-2) and TRBJ1-6; D might be TRBD1 (6 bases). The length of the CDR3 is 16 residues. Germline CDR1 and CDR2: LGHDT and YNNKEL (reference sequence). V lost 3 bases to trimming and J lost 7 bases, with 16 bases between them. The CDR3 sequence: CASSHHGGARNSPLHF. As DNA, the CDR3 is TGTGCCAGCAGCCACCATGGGGGCGCGAGAAATTCACCCCTCCACTTT.

The rearrangement uses TRBV21-1 and TRBJ2-5. TRBV21-1 is a pseudogene segment. There are 17 residues in the CDR3. CDR3 amino acids: CASSSKGRVSLQETQYF. The CDR3 DNA is TGTGCCAGCAGCTCAAAGGGAAGGGTTTCATTGCAAGAGACCCAGTACTTC.

The DNA for the CDR3 is TGTGCCAGCCGACAGGGTGTCACCGGGGAGCTGTTTTTT. It yields the protein CASRQGVTGELFF. This chain uses TRBV19 with TRBJ2-2; 7 bases align to TRBD1. Trimming cost V 9 bases and J 4 bases; bases outside gene matches: 5. The CDR3 length is 13 residues. Germline V gene data show CDR1 as LNHDA and CDR2 as SQIVND (reference sequence).

This chain links TRBV5-5 with TRBJ2-5; tentatively, D is TRBD1 or TRBD2 (6 bases each). V lost 0 bases and J 4 bases, leaving 13 bases between the germline ends. This CDR3 is 15 amino acids long. CDR1 and CDR2 from the germline V gene are SGHKS and YYEKEE (reference sequence). Here the CDR3 reads CASSLERGGRETQYF. The CDR3 DNA is TGTGCCAGCAGCTTGGAAAGAGGGGGGCGAGAGACCCAGTACTTC.

The rearrangement joins TRBV20-1 to TRBJ2-7; TRBD2 matches at 9 bases. The trim removed 3 bases at V and 6 bases at J, leaving 9 bases unmatched. The length of the CDR3 is 14 residues. Germline values: CDR1 DFQATT, CDR2 SNEGSKA (reference sequence). The DNA for the CDR3 is TGCAGTGCTAGTAGCCTAGCGGGATCGGGCGAGCAGTACTTC. Protein product: CSASSLAGSGEQYF.

This clone has only a few counts. This chain links TRBV6-5 with TRBJ1-2; D unresolved. The germline V gene encodes CDR1 MNHEY and CDR2 SVGAGI. Trimming removed 4 bases at V and 1 base at J, with 16 bases between. The CDR3 loop spans 16 amino acids. The CDR3 loop is CASSSRTDQVNYGYTF. The DNA for the CDR3 is TGTGCCAGCAGTTCACGGACGGACCAAGTTAACTATGGCTACACCTTC.

The chain links TRBV27 to TRBJ1-6; the match to TRBD1 covers 8 bases. Germline-derived CDR1 and CDR2 are MNHEY and SMNVEV (reference sequence). J was trimmed by 5 bases and V by 1 base; bases with no gene match: 7. The CDR3 loop spans 17 amino acids. Here the CDR3 reads CASSLLGGQGNNSPLHF. CDR3 nucleotides: TGTGCCAGCAGTTTATTAGGAGGACAGGGTAATAATTCACCCCTCCACTTT.

The genes are TRBV7-3 and TRBJ2-1, with 9 nucleotides matching TRBD2. The CDR3 length is 15 residues. V trimming: 5 bases; J trimming: 1 base; junction bases outside the gene matches: 3. Germline CDR1 reads SGHTA; CDR2 reads FQGTGA. DNA for the CDR3: TGTGCCAGCAGCCGTGGACTAGCGTCCTACAATGAGCAGTTCTTC. It codes for CASSRGLASYNEQFF.

The chain is built from TRBV5-1 and TRBJ1-1, with a possible D match to TRBD1 (5 bases). Trimming took off 1 base at V and 3 bases at J, with 22 bases between the two ends. From germline, CDR1 is SGHRS and CDR2 YFSETQ. The CDR3 loop spans 18 amino acids. CDR3 DNA: TGCGCCAGCAGCTTGATGTTGACGGGCGGGGGGTTGGACACTGAAGCTTTCTTT. Translation gives CASSLMLTGGGLDTEAFF. The complete variable domain, with remaining parts taken from reference TRBV5-1 and TRBJ1-1, reads KAGVTQTPRYLIKTRGQQVTLSCSPISGHRSVSWYQQTPGQGLQFLFEYFSETQRNKGNFPGRFSGRQFSNSRSEMNVSTLELGDSALYLCASSLMLTGGGLDTEAFFGQGTRLTVV.

The chain is built from TRBV24-1 and TRBJ2-2, with D possibly called TRBD1 or TRBD2 (5 bases each). This CDR3 comprises 15 residues. Trimming took off 6 bases at V and 7 bases at J, with 17 bases between the two ends. From germline, CDR1 is KGHDR and CDR2 SFDVKD. CDR3 loop: CATSRGRLVHGELFF. The CDR3 coding sequence is TGTGCCACCAGTAGGGGACGGCTTGTCCACGGGGAGCTGTTTTTT.

The rearrangement links TRBV7-9 to TRBJ1-2, with a tentative D call TRBD1 (6 bases). The CDR3 totals 14 residues. V was trimmed by 5 bases and J by 8 bases, leaving 18 bases between them. Germline CDR1 and CDR2: SEHNR and FQNEAQ (reference sequence). The DNA for the CDR3 is TGTGCCAGCAGCGCAGGGGCAGGGTGGGGAGGCTACACCTTC. Translating gives CASSAGAGWGGYTF.

This clone was observed a few times. This chain's CDR3 is CASNPGQGSYYEQYF. DNA for the CDR3: TGTGCCAGCAACCCCGGACAGGGATCCTACTACGAGCAGTACTTC. V gene TRBV6-5 combines with J gene TRBJ2-7; TRBD1 matches at 8 bases. V shed 7 bases, J shed 3 bases, and the junction held 11 bases outside the gene matches. Germline V lookup: CDR1 MNHEY, CDR2 SVGAGI. The CDR3 length is 15 residues.

This clone came up a few times. The rearrangement links TRBV19 to TRBJ2-4, with a tentative D call TRBD1 (6 bases). The germline CDR1 and CDR2 sequences are LNHDA and SQIVND (reference sequence). This CDR3 has 15 residues. V shed 4 bases and J shed 7 bases, with 17 bases lying between them. CDR3 sequence reads: CASSTTPGRGNIQYF. The CDR3 bases are TGTGCCAGTAGTACCACCCCCGGCAGGGGTAACATTCAGTACTTC.

The chain couples TRBV5-1 to TRBJ2-2; D perhaps matches TRBD2 (5 bases). This CDR3 is 14 amino acids long. Germline V CDR1 and CDR2: SGHRS, YFSETQ. V gave up 4 bases and J gave up 6 bases, with 13 bases separating them. The CDR3: CASSPPWEPGELFF. DNA of the CDR3: TGCGCCAGCAGCCCTCCGTGGGAGCCCGGGGAGCTGTTTTTT.

The chain employs TRBV6-5 and TRBJ1-1, with D possibly TRBD1 on 6 matching bases. Trimming took 0 bases from V and 11 from J, leaving 13 bases between them. This CDR3 is 13 amino acids long. CDR1 and CDR2 from the germline V gene are MNHEY and SVGAGI. The CDR3 DNA reads TGTGCCAGCAGTTACTCCGGGGGCTTTGGGGCTTTCTTT. This codes for CASSYSGGFGAFF.

The V and J genes are TRBV12-5 and TRBJ2-2; no clear D gene. CDR1 and CDR2 from the germline V gene are LGHNT and FRNRAP. V dropped 6 bases and J dropped 1 base, with 9 bases sitting between them. This CDR3 region has 14 residues. CDR3: CASGRVVNTGELFF. CDR3 coding DNA: TGTGCTAGTGGCCGAGTAGTGAACACCGGGGAGCTGTTTTTT.

This chain connects TRBV5-6 to TRBJ2-7, with D possibly matching TRBD2 (5 bases). V lost 4 bases to trimming and J lost 6 bases, with 11 bases between them. This CDR3 is built from 12 residues. Germline CDR1 and CDR2: SGHDT and YYEEEE. CDR3 in amino acids: CASSPRTGEQYF. CDR3 coding DNA: TGTGCCAGCAGCCCGCGGACTGGCGAGCAGTACTTC. Variable domain in full (rest from reference TRBV5-6 and TRBJ2-7): DAGVTQSPTHLIKTRGQQVTLRCSPKSGHDTVSWYQQALGQGPQFIFQYYEEEERQRGNFPDRFSGHQFPNYSSELNVNALLLGDSALYLCASSPRTGEQYFGPGTRLTVT.

The J gene is TRBJ1-2, the V gene TRBV5-1; no reliable D call. The CDR3 covers 17 residues. The ends were cut back, 4 bases at V and 8 bases at J, with 27 bases in the middle. Germline lookup yields CDR1 SGHRS and CDR2 YFSETQ. CDR3 sequence (DNA): TGCGCCAGCAGCCACGGGTGGAGACAAGGCCCATATGGAGGCTACACCTTC. This translates into CASSHGWRQGPYGGYTF.

This clone was seen just once. The V gene is TRBV5-1, the J gene TRBJ2-2; D remains unclear. Germline CDR1 reads SGHRS; CDR2 reads YFSETQ. The CDR3 sequence is 14 residues long. V was clipped by 3 bases and J by 1 base, with 7 bases between them. CDR3 amino acids: CASSSAGNTGELFF. CDR3 sequence (DNA): TGCGCCAGCAGCTCCGCAGGGAACACCGGGGAGCTGTTTTTT. The complete variable domain, with remaining parts taken from reference TRBV5-1 and TRBJ2-2, reads KAGVTQTPRYLIKTRGQQVTLSCSPISGHRSVSWYQQTPGQGLQFLFEYFSETQRNKGNFPGRFSGRQFSNSRSEMNVSTLELGDSALYLCASSSAGNTGELFFGEGSRLTVL.

The rearrangement joins TRBV24-1 to TRBJ2-3; 11 bases align to TRBD2. CDR1 is KGHDR, CDR2 SFDVKD, per germline. The junction had 11 bases not matched to a gene; V was cut back by 3 bases and J by 7 bases. There are 17 residues in the CDR3. For the CDR3, the DNA is TGTGCCACCAGTGATGCGCCTCTAGCGGGGGGACGACATACGCAGTATTTT. It encodes CATSDAPLAGGRHTQYF.

This clone was recorded once. V and J are TRBV24-1 and TRBJ2-3; D possibly corresponds to TRBD2 (5 bases). This CDR3 region has 15 residues. V was shortened by 3 bases and J by 0 bases, with 9 bases between the two germline ends. Germline lookup yields CDR1 KGHDR and CDR2 SFDVKD. CDR3 sequence (DNA): TGTGCCACCAGTGATCGGACTGTTAGCACAGATACGCAGTATTTT. It yields the protein CATSDRTVSTDTQYF.

This clone was seen a few times. J is TRBJ1-1 and V is TRBV7-2; D is undetermined. Between the trimmed V and J ends, which lost 2 bases and 10 bases, there was a span of 11 bases. The germline CDR1 and CDR2 sequences are SGHTA and FQGNSA. The CDR3 spans 12 residues. The CDR3 is CASSLSPPVAFF. The CDR3 DNA is TGTGCCAGCAGCTTATCCCCCCCTGTAGCTTTCTTT.

This clone was seen only a few times. In DNA, the CDR3 is TGCGCCAGCAGCTATGGACTAGTAGCTGGCACCGGGGAGCTGTTTTTT. This sequence encodes CASSYGLVAGTGELFF. The V call is TRBV5-1, the J call TRBJ2-2; 7 bases align to TRBD2. The CDR3 is 16 residues long. Trimming took 3 bases from V and 4 from J; bases not matched to a gene: 9. CDR1 and CDR2 from the germline V gene are SGHRS and YFSETQ.